This is a list of T cell receptor beta chains from one sample in a study of shared clonotypes between healthy human individuals. Data came from immunoSEQ multiplex PCR; TCRdb stores just in-frame clones and leaves some out. The profile covers 2 million to 3 million clones, with just over 90% appearing a single time and 0.11% to 0.15% taken by the ten largest. Sequencing was carried out using naive CD4+ T cells sorted from blood. These receptors came from a man between 18 and 35 years old in good health. The CDR3 runs from the conserved cysteine through the conserved F or W. The order of the fields is D gene, V gene, clone size, J gene, CDR3 DNA, CDR3 protein. D genes are given only for firm matches. Size is omitted from some rows. Given values are once, few, many or a class for expanded clones.

TRBD1	TRBV6-5	NA	TRBJ2-5	TGTGCCAGCAGTGAACAGGGGTTGCGGGAGACCCAGTACTTC	CASSEQGLRETQYF
TRBD2	TRBV5-4	NA	TRBJ2-7	TGTGCCAGCAGCTTGGCTCGAGGGGCGGGGGGCGCCTACGAGCAGTACTTC	CASSLARGAGGAYEQYF
NA	TRBV30	once	TRBJ1-6	TGTGCCTGGAGCCCGTCGGCGGGGAAGGGCTCCTATAATTCACCCCTCCACTTT	CAWSPSAGKGSYNSPLHF
TRBD2	TRBV5-1	NA	TRBJ2-1	TGCGCCAGCAGCGTTGGACTAGCGGGAGGTGAGCAGTTCTTC	CASSVGLAGGEQFF
NA	TRBV20-1	NA	TRBJ2-1	TGCAGTGCTAGACACAATGAGCAGTTCTTC	CSARHNEQFF
TRBD1	TRBV29-1	NA	TRBJ1-3	TGCAGCGTGGGGGACAGCTCCTCTGGAAACACCATATATTTT	CSVGDSSSGNTIYF
TRBD1	TRBV5-1	NA	TRBJ1-6	TGCGCCAGCAGCTTGGCTCCCGGACAGGCCGTTGGTTCACCCCTCCACTTT	CASSLAPGQAVGSPLHF
NA	TRBV19	NA	TRBJ1-1	TGTGCCAGTACGTGGGGCCCGAACACTGAAGCTTTCTTT	CASTWGPNTEAFF
NA	TRBV30	NA	TRBJ1-2	TGTGCCTGGAGTCGAGAAATAAAAGTGGGATCGGGTTCTAACTATGGCTACACCTTC	CAWSREIKVGSGSNYGYTF
NA	TRBV23-1	NA	TRBJ2-3	TGCGCCATTCCCCCGGGACCCGACACAGATACGCAGTATTTT	CAIPPGPDTDTQYF
TRBD1	TRBV10-3	NA	TRBJ1-6	TGTGCCATCAGACTGGACAGGGGAGAATCACCCCTCCACTTT	CAIRLDRGESPLHF
NA	TRBV5-3	once	TRBJ2-1	TGTGCCAGAAGCTTGGGACTAAAATACAATGAGCAGTTCTTC	CARSLGLKYNEQFF
NA	TRBV21-1	NA	TRBJ2-1	TGTGCCAGCAGCAACGGGCAGGGGGCTTGCAATGAGCAGTTCTTC	CASSNGQGACNEQFF
NA	TRBV12-2	NA	TRBJ2-1	TGTGCAAGTCGCATTAGGGGGACAGTCTACTCCTACAATGAGCAGTTCTTC	CASRIRGTVYSYNEQFF
NA	TRBV7-3	NA	TRBJ2-3	TGTGCCAGCAGGTCGGGGAGCGGCACAGATACGCAGTATTTT	CASRSGSGTDTQYF
NA	TRBV14	NA	TRBJ1-1	TGTGCCAGCAGCCAAGACCCCAACCCTAAAGCTTTCTTT	CASSQDPNPKAFF
NA	TRBV5-4	NA	TRBJ1-2	TGTGCCAGCAGCTCCGACAGTTCCTATGGCTACACCTTC	CASSSDSSYGYTF
TRBD2	TRBV7-2	NA	TRBJ2-7	TGTGCCAGCAGCTTAGAAGTGACTAGCGGGAGGACCATGAACGAGCAGTACTTC	CASSLEVTSGRTMNEQYF
TRBD1	TRBV6-5	NA	TRBJ1-5	TGTGCCAGCAGCAGGACAGGGGATCAGCCCCAGCATTTT	CASSRTGDQPQHF
NA	TRBV15	NA	TRBJ2-5	TGTGCCACCAGCAGAGATCTCGGGGTGGAGACCCAGTACTTC	CATSRDLGVETQYF
TRBD1	TRBV5-8	NA	TRBJ2-3	TGTGCCAGCCGCCCGGGGGACAGGGGGCTTGGTACGCAGTATTTT	CASRPGDRGLGTQYF
TRBD2	TRBV27	NA	TRBJ2-3	TGTGCCAGCAGTAGGCTAGCGGGGGGGAGGAGCACAGATACGCAGTATTTT	CASSRLAGGRSTDTQYF
TRBD1	TRBV2	NA	TRBJ1-1	TGTGCCAGCAGTCACCGACAGGGGATGAACACTGAAGCTTTCTTT	CASSHRQGMNTEAFF
NA	TRBV11-2	NA	TRBJ2-5	TGTGCCAGCAGCTTAGATTTAGGGAGGGGGCAGGAGACCCAGTACTTC	CASSLDLGRGQETQYF
NA	TRBV5-8	NA	TRBJ2-3	TGTTCTTGGACGAGGACTAGCACAGATACGCAGTATTTT	CSWTRTSTDTQYF
NA	TRBV7-9	NA	TRBJ2-3	TGTGCCAGCAGCTTAGTGTCTTTTCGGCAGTCCGGGGATACGCAGTATTTT	CASSLVSFRQSGDTQYF
NA	TRBV30	NA	TRBJ1-4	TGTGCCTGGAGTCCCGGTCGCACAACTAATGAAAAACTGTTTTTT	CAWSPGRTTNEKLFF
NA	TRBV18	NA	TRBJ2-3	TGTGCCAGCTCACCACAGGGGATTAGCACAGATACGCAGTATTTT	CASSPQGISTDTQYF
TRBD1	TRBV5-8	NA	TRBJ2-3	TGTGCCAGCAGCCTGAACAGGGGGCAGACCTCTAGCACAGATACGCAGTATTTT	CASSLNRGQTSSTDTQYF
NA	TRBV28	once	TRBJ1-3	TGTGCCAGCAGTTTTCAATCTCCTGGAAACACCATATATTTT	CASSFQSPGNTIYF
TRBD2	TRBV9	NA	TRBJ2-3	TGTGCCAGCAGCGTAACGGCTAGCGGGTGGGATACGCAGTATTTT	CASSVTASGWDTQYF
NA	TRBV2	once	TRBJ2-5	TGTGCCAGCAGTGAAGCAGGGGGAGGCCAAGAGACCCAGTACTTC	CASSEAGGGQETQYF
NA	TRBV5-5	NA	TRBJ2-6	TGTGCCAGCAGCTTGGGGCTTTCTGGGGCCAACGTCCTGACTTTC	CASSLGLSGANVLTF
NA	TRBV7-2	NA	TRBJ1-3	TGTGCCAGCAGCTTAAGCCCTAATGGAAACACCATATATTTT	CASSLSPNGNTIYF
NA	TRBV2	NA	TRBJ1-3	TGTGCCAGCAGTATTCCAGGATCTGGAAACACCATATATTTT	CASSIPGSGNTIYF
NA	TRBV28	NA	TRBJ2-7	TGTGCCAGCAGTATCTCCGGGTTAAGCTCCTACGAGCAGTACTTC	CASSISGLSSYEQYF
NA	TRBV30	NA	TRBJ2-1	TGTGCCTGGAGGGCTCCAACAGGGCAGCATATCAATGAGCAGTTCTTC	CAWRAPTGQHINEQFF
NA	TRBV5-1	few	TRBJ1-5	TGCGCCAGCAGCTTGGGGGACCGCTATAGCAATCAGCCCCAGCATTTT	CASSLGDRYSNQPQHF
NA	TRBV7-9	NA	TRBJ1-4	TGTGCCAGCAGCTTAAGTCCAGTCGAAAAACTGTTTTTT	CASSLSPVEKLFF
TRBD2	TRBV9	NA	TRBJ2-7	TGTGCCAGCAGCCAGGGACTAGCGATCTACGAGCAGTACTTC	CASSQGLAIYEQYF
NA	TRBV10-3	NA	TRBJ2-2	TGTGCCATCAGTGAGTCTATGGATTCCGGGGAGCTGTTTTTT	CAISESMDSGELFF